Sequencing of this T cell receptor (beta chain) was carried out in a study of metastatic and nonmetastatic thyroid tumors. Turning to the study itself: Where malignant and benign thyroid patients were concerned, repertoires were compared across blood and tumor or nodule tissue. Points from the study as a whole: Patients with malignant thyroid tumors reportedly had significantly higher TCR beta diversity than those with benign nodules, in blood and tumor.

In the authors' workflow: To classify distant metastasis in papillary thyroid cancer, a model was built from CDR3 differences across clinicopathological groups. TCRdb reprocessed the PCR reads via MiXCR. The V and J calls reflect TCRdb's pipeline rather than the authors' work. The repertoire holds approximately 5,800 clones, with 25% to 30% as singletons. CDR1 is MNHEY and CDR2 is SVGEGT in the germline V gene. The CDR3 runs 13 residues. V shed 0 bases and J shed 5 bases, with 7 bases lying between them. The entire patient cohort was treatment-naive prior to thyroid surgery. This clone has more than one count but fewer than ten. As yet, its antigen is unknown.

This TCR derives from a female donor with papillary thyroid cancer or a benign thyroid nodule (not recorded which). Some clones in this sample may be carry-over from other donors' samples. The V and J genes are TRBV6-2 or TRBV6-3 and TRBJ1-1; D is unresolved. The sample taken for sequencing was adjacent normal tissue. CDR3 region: CASSYSKETEAFF. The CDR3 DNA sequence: TGTGCCAGCAGTTACTCGAAGGAGACTGAAGCTTTCTTT.